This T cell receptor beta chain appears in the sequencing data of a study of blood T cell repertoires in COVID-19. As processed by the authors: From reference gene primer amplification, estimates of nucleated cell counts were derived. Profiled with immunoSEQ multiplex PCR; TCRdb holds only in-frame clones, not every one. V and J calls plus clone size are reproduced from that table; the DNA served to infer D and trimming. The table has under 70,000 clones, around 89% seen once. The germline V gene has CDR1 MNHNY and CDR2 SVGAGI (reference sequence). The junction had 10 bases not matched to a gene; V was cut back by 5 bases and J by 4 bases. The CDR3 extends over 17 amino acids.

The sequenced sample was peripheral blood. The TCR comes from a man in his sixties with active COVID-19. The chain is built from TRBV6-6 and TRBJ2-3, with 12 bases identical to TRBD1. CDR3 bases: TGTGCCAGCAGTCCGGGACAGGGGGCGGCTAGGGCAGATACGCAGTATTTT. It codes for CASSPGQGAARADTQYF.